The clone carrying this T cell receptor (beta chain) has a handful of counts. Its specificity is not known. The use of a sample-barcoded 5' primer and a J-beta primer mix characterized a second PCR of roughly 6 to 11 cycles. From the 5' RACE reads, TCRdb called clonotypes with MiXCR, one entry per CDR3 protein. The data show some 920,000 distinct CDR3 sequences, roughly 51% seen once. This sample is drawn from a study of blood T cells in healthy people across ages. Collection of around 9.3 milliliters of peripheral blood was performed for each donor. Findings and limits, study-wide: Roughly linearly, TCR beta diversity per million T cells fell as age increased.

Germline CDR1 reads LGHDT; CDR2 reads YNNKEL (reference sequence). This CDR3 contains 15 residues. V was pared by 0 bases and J by 5 bases, with 6 bases of the junction left unmatched. The chain employs TRBV3-1 and TRBJ2-5; TRBD1 matches 7 bases. Sequenced material: blood. The sequence came from a woman aged 60-70 years in good health. The CDR3 DNA follows: TGTGCCAGCAGCCAAGAAAGGGGGCCGGTGGAGACCCAGTACTTC. Protein product: CASSQERGPVETQYF.